The clone carrying this T cell receptor beta chain was counted at least ten times. Its target is unknown. The data were taken from a study of CD8 T cells in ankylosing spondylitis. Looked up from germline, CDR1 is SGHRS and CDR2 is YFSETQ. V was cut by 2 bases and J by 2 bases, with 10 bases left in between. The CDR3 loop spans 15 amino acids. Study findings and constraints: According to the report, clones linked to the disease were significantly enriched in matched synovial fluid samples taken from ankylosing spondylitis patients. Blood from ankylosing spondylitis patients appeared to carry a characteristic eight-variant TCR beta motif. Some motif variants were previously reported in reactive arthritis synovial fluid and blood.

A single record per CDR3 protein comes from TCRdb applying MiXCR to the 5' RACE reads. Of around 490,000 distinct CDR3 sequences listed, roughly 5.2% are singletons. Sequencing used blood, either unsorted or a sorted T cell fraction (not recorded which). The sequence came from a male donor with ankylosing spondylitis. This chain connects TRBV5-1 to TRBJ2-2; D uncertain. The CDR3 nucleotides are TGCGCCAGCAGCTTTGGGCAGGCCAACACCGGGGAGCTGTTTTTT. It codes for CASSFGQANTGELFF.